This T cell receptor (beta chain) was observed in a study of identical twins. Study-level results: Cross-sectional statistics underpinned the conclusions; the same donors were not followed.

A template switching step contributed a universal primer site, while unique molecular identifiers were present in the cDNA. TCRdb re-called the 5' RACE reads through MiXCR, storing one row per CDR3 protein. The sample contains around 250,000 distinct CDR3 sequences, roughly 7.1% of which appear only once. This clonotype has a count of ten or more. Its target is unknown. There were only healthy Caucasians among the donors. There are 14 residues in the CDR3. V trimming: 7 bases; J trimming: 2 bases; junction bases outside the gene matches: 5. Separately, the same data were catalogued under a study of T cells expressing NK-cell markers. In that study: Leadership of the CD3+CD56-NKG2C+ fraction also belonged to these clonotypes in a handful of donors.

The TCR comes from a woman aged 18 to 35 in good health. Specimen: CD8+ T cells sorted from blood. The gene calls are TRBV12-3 or TRBV12-4 and TRBJ2-5, with 9 nucleotides matching TRBD2. This chain's CDR3 is CASTSGGTQETQYF. The CDR3 DNA is TGTGCCAGCACCAGCGGGGGGACACAAGAGACCCAGTACTTC.